This TCR beta chain was sequenced during a study of human thymus T cells. Study results and caveats: Repertoires from thymus and blood appeared to show biased V and J gene usage.

During surgery, about 0.45-1 mL peripheral blood was drawn from four of eight donors. No fixed cell number was used; all available blood leukocytes supplied DNA. About this clone: Its matching antigen is unknown.

Assay: immunoSEQ multiplex PCR; the TCRdb copy retains only in-frame clones and omits some. The sample lists just over 45,000 clones; 95% were seen once. The V end was cut by 5 bases, the J end by 0 bases, with 11 bases between. Germline CDR1 SEHNR, CDR2 FQNEAQ (reference sequence). The CDR3 runs to 15 residues. This clonotype was obtained from a girl less than two years old with a congenital heart defect but otherwise immunologically healthy. Sample: blood. V gene TRBV7-9 combines with J gene TRBJ1-3; perhaps TRBD1 as D (6 bases). CDR3 sequence: CASSRGQNSGNTIYF. The CDR3 DNA follows: TGTGCCAGCAGCCGCGGACAGAACTCTGGAAACACCATATATTTT.